The 28 T cell receptor beta chains in this list originate from one sample, sequenced in a study of T cells in Graves' hyperthyroidism and ophthalmopathy. Amplification targeted TCR beta CDR3 regions from RNA transcripts. HTBI primers drove first-round RT-PCR of the TCR CDR3. In TCRdb, the multiplex PCR reads were re-called with MiXCR into one record per CDR3 protein. In the table there are hundreds of thousands of distinct CDR3 sequences, roughly 14% of which are singletons. What was sequenced was blood. Source of these receptors: a man younger than 35 with Graves' ophthalmopathy.

At least ten counts were recorded for this clonotype. The chain uses TRBV7-2 and TRBJ1-2; D gene unclear. The V gene's germline CDR1 is SGHTA and CDR2 FQGNSA. The V and J ends lost 2 bases and 7 bases respectively, with 14 bases between them. The length of the CDR3 is 14 residues. CDR3 in DNA: TGTGCCAGCAGCTTAATTGGCACCGAGGGTGGCTACACCTTC. Translated: CASSLIGTEGGYTF.

There are many counts of this clonotype. This rearrangement joins TRBV7-3 to TRBJ2-3, with TRBD2 as a possible D gene (5 bases). The CDR3 runs to 16 residues. Germline CDR1 SGHTA, CDR2 FQGTGA. The V end lost 2 bases, the J end lost 0 bases, and 12 bases lay between the germline ends. CDR3 residues: CASSLWGATSTDTQYF. The CDR3 DNA is TGTGCCAGCAGCTTATGGGGAGCGACAAGCACAGATACGCAGTATTTT.

The CDR3 reads CSARTSNQPQHF. The CDR3, as DNA: TGCAGTGCCAGGACCAGCAATCAGCCCCAGCATTTT. J is TRBJ1-5 and V is TRBV20-1, with D unclear. There are 12 residues in the CDR3. CDR1 and CDR2 (germline): DFQATT, SNEGSKA (reference sequence). V was pared by 6 bases and J by 1 base, with 7 bases between.

This clonotype appeared many times. The chain employs TRBV27 and TRBJ2-7; D unclear. There are 15 residues in the CDR3. The germline gives CDR1 MNHEY, CDR2 SMNVEV (reference sequence). The V and J ends lost 2 bases and 4 bases respectively, with 15 bases between them. The CDR3 sequence is CASSLSGPSGYEQYF. CDR3 bases: TGTGCCAGCAGTTTAAGTGGACCCTCGGGTTACGAGCAGTACTTC.

This clonotype was seen repeatedly, ten times or more. The CDR3 DNA reads as TGTGCCAGCAGCTTAGAAGGGGCAAAGACCTACGAGCAGTACTTC. Its protein is CASSLEGAKTYEQYF. This chain joins TRBV11-2 and TRBJ2-7; D is possibly TRBD1 (5 bases). The germline V gene has CDR1 SGHAT and CDR2 FQNNGV. The length of the CDR3 is 15 residues. V shed 0 bases and J shed 2 bases, with 11 bases lying between them.

This clonotype has at least ten counts. J is TRBJ1-2 and V is TRBV7-9; 8 nucleotides match TRBD1. CDR1 is SEHNR, CDR2 FQNEAQ, per germline (reference sequence). Losses at the gene ends were 3 bases for V and 8 bases for J; bases not matched to a gene: 11. The CDR3 is 15 amino acids. The CDR3 loop reads CASSLVRGPPDGYTF. In DNA, the CDR3 is TGTGCCAGCAGCTTGGTCAGGGGGCCCCCCGACGGCTACACCTTC.

This clonotype was counted at least ten times. CDR3 amino acids: CASSFLTGDYGYTF. The CDR3, as DNA: TGTGCCAGCAGCTTCCTGACAGGAGACTATGGCTACACCTTC. The rearrangement joins TRBV7-9 to TRBJ1-2; D possibly corresponds to TRBD1 (6 bases). V was trimmed by 3 bases and J by 3 bases, leaving 11 bases between them. From germline, CDR1 is SEHNR and CDR2 FQNEAQ (reference sequence). CDR3 size: 14 residues.

This clonotype was recorded at least ten times. The gene calls are TRBV30 and TRBJ2-2; D gene ambiguous. The germline V gene has CDR1 GTSNPN and CDR2 SVGIG (reference sequence). Between the trimmed V and J ends, which lost 3 bases and 5 bases, there was a span of 10 bases. This CDR3 spans 13 amino acids. The CDR3 DNA reads TGTGCCTGGAGCGTGACCGTAACCGGGGAGCTGTTTTTT. It translates to CAWSVTVTGELFF.

The CDR3 here is CASGGVGQETQYF. The CDR3 DNA follows: TGTGCCAGCGGGGGAGTGGGCCAAGAGACCCAGTACTTC. The V and J genes are TRBV6-1 and TRBJ2-5; the D gene could be TRBD1 or TRBD2 (5 bases each). The CDR3 has 13 residues. The ends were cut back, 8 bases at V and 1 base at J, with 11 bases in the middle. Germline V gene sequence: CDR1 MNHNS, CDR2 SASEGT.

This clonotype was observed many times. This rearrangement joins TRBV10-1 to TRBJ1-1, with D perhaps TRBD1 (6 bases). The germline gives CDR1 WNHNN, CDR2 SYGVQD (reference sequence). Trimming left V 4 bases short and J 7 bases short, with 13 bases between. The CDR3 is 13 residues long. The CDR3 bases are TGCGCCAGCAGTGTGAGGGACATAGGTGAAGCTTTCTTT. It encodes CASSVRDIGEAFF.

This clonotype was detected ten times or more. The rearrangement joins TRBV30 to TRBJ2-1, with D perhaps matching TRBD2 (7 bases). The CDR3 is 18 residues long. Trimming pared 0 bases from V and 8 bases from J, leaving 26 bases between. Germline CDR1 reads GTSNPN; CDR2 reads SVGIG (reference sequence). CDR3 sequence reads: CAWSVRAWGGRLIDEQFF. CDR3 bases: TGTGCCTGGAGTGTACGGGCTTGGGGGGGCAGATTAATAGATGAGCAGTTCTTC.

Ten or more counts support this clonotype. One end of the junction does not line up with germline, which may come from a read error. The V gene is TRBV5-1, the J gene TRBJ2-7, with TRBD1 identical over 10 bases. CDR1 is SGHRS, CDR2 YFSETQ, per germline. The CDR3 has 14 residues. The CDR3 is CASSRTGGSYEQYF. The DNA of the CDR3 is TGTGCCAGCAGCCGGACAGGGGGATCCTACGAGCAGTACTTC.

This clonotype was seen repeatedly, ten times or more. J is TRBJ2-7 and V is TRBV30, with D possibly matching TRBD2 (6 bases). The CDR3 is 13 amino acids. Trimming pared 3 bases from V and 2 bases from J, leaving 11 bases between. CDR1 and CDR2 from the germline V gene are GTSNPN and SVGIG (reference sequence). CDR3: CAWRPGATYEQYF. Here the CDR3 DNA reads TGTGCCTGGAGACCGGGAGCAACCTACGAGCAGTACTTC.

In DNA form, the CDR3 reads TGTGCCAGCAGTCCTAGGGGAAAAGAGACCCAGTACTTC. Translation: CASSPRGKETQYF. This chain connects TRBV27 to TRBJ2-5, with D perhaps TRBD1 (5 bases). Germline values: CDR1 MNHEY, CDR2 SMNVEV (reference sequence). This CDR3 comprises 13 residues. Trimming removed 5 bases at V and 3 bases at J, with 10 bases between.

Ten or more counts support this clonotype. This chain joins TRBV12-3 or TRBV12-4 and TRBJ2-1; 8 nucleotides line up with TRBD1. The CDR3 loop spans 18 amino acids. J lost 2 bases, V lost 7 bases, and 16 bases had no gene match. The CDR3 coding sequence is TGTGCCAGCAAGCTCCCCGGGGGACAGGAAAGAACCTACAATGAGCAGTTCTTC. It codes for CASKLPGGQERTYNEQFF.

This clonotype was counted ten times or more. The V gene is TRBV7-9, the J gene TRBJ2-1, with TRBD1 identical over 9 bases. V trimming: 5 bases; J trimming: 5 bases; junction bases outside the gene matches: 10. The CDR3 runs to 16 residues. CDR1 is SEHNR and CDR2 is FQNEAQ in the germline V gene (reference sequence). The CDR3 sequence: CASSTRRTGVHNEQFF. The CDR3 DNA sequence: TGTGCCAGCAGCACGCGGCGGACAGGGGTCCACAATGAGCAGTTCTTC.

This clonotype was found many times. J is TRBJ2-7 and V is TRBV6-1; 9 nucleotides line up with TRBD1. CDR3 length: 15 amino acids. Germline CDR1 is MNHNS and CDR2 is SASEGT. The V and J ends lost 7 bases and 4 bases, in that order; junction bases with no gene match: 11. The CDR3 protein is CASTRGSGQGYEQYF. CDR3 DNA: TGTGCCAGCACAAGAGGCTCGGGACAGGGATACGAGCAGTACTTC.

This clonotype was observed a few times. This chain connects TRBV4-1 to TRBJ2-7; D gene uncertain. The CDR3 is 16 residues long. CDR1 is MGHRA, CDR2 YSYEKL, per germline. Trimming took 0 bases from V and 4 from J, leaving 16 bases between them. CDR3 amino acids: CASSQDQAPVNYEQYF. CDR3 DNA sequence: TGCGCCAGCAGCCAAGATCAGGCGCCGGTGAATTACGAGCAGTACTTC.

The sample holds many counts of this clonotype. The chain combines TRBV3-1 with TRBJ2-5; D not resolved. This CDR3 is built from 12 residues. The ends were cut back, 6 bases at V and 7 bases at J, with 12 bases in the middle. Germline assignment: CDR1 LGHDT and CDR2 YNNKEL (reference sequence). The CDR3 here is CASSTVVSTQYF. CDR3 nucleotide sequence: TGTGCCAGCAGTACCGTCGTATCGACCCAGTACTTC.

This clonotype was seen ten or more times. V gene TRBV12-3 or TRBV12-4 combines with J gene TRBJ2-7; 9 nucleotides agree with TRBD1. The V and J ends lost 8 bases and 7 bases, in that order; junction bases with no gene match: 12. This CDR3 is 14 amino acids long. The CDR3 coding sequence is TGTGCCAGCTCCCCCGGACAGGGGCTGAGGGAGCAGTACTTC. Its protein product is CASSPGQGLREQYF.

The CDR3 DNA sequence: TGTGCCGGGGACGCGGCTAACTATGGCTACACCTTC. Its protein product is CAGDAANYGYTF. The chain uses TRBV2 and TRBJ1-2; tentatively, D is TRBD1 (5 bases). In germline, CDR1 is SNHLY, CDR2 FYNNEI. Trimming removed 11 bases from V and 0 bases from J, with 10 bases in between. The CDR3 sequence is 12 residues long.

This clonotype was counted between two and nine times. The chain has TRBV4-1 and TRBJ2-1, with 7 nucleotides matching TRBD1. Germline trimming cut 3 bases from V and 5 bases from J; bases unmatched to any gene: 1. This CDR3 is 13 amino acids long. CDR1 is MGHRA, CDR2 YSYEKL, per germline. CDR3 sequence: CASSHDRDNEQFF. The CDR3 bases are TGCGCCAGCAGCCATGACAGGGACAATGAGCAGTTCTTC.

Ten or more counts support this clonotype. The chain combines TRBV20-1 with TRBJ1-5; TRBD1 matches at 9 bases. The CDR3 extends over 14 amino acids. Germline CDR1 reads DFQATT; CDR2 reads SNEGSKA (reference sequence). V shed 6 bases and J 2 bases; nucleotides not matched to a gene: 5. CDR3 in amino acids: CSAWGQGGNQPQHF. The CDR3 DNA follows: TGCAGTGCCTGGGGACAGGGTGGCAATCAGCCCCAGCATTTT.

This clonotype has at least ten counts. In DNA form, the CDR3 reads TGTGCCAGCAGCTTAGTACTTAGCGGGGGTTTCAATGAGCAGTTCTTC. Protein product: CASSLVLSGGFNEQFF. The V gene is TRBV7-6, the J gene TRBJ2-1; 9 positions agree with TRBD2. The J segment lost 6 bases and the V segment lost 1 base, leaving 7 bases of the junction unmatched. CDR3 size: 16 residues. Germline V gene sequence: CDR1 SGHVS, CDR2 FNYEAQ.

This clonotype was detected ten times or more. The V and J genes are TRBV6-1 and TRBJ1-5; D is uncertain. The CDR3 totals 13 residues. CDR1 is MNHNS, CDR2 SASEGT, per germline. V lost 5 bases to trimming and J lost 6 bases, with 11 bases between them. CDR3 DNA: TGTGCCAGCAGTAATCAGGCCTTTCAGCCCCAGCATTTT. This encodes CASSNQAFQPQHF.

This clonotype appeared many times. The V call is TRBV3-1, the J call TRBJ1-5; a possible D gene is TRBD1 (6 bases). The V gene's germline CDR1 is LGHDT and CDR2 YNNKEL (reference sequence). There are 15 residues in the CDR3. V was clipped by 3 bases and J by 0 bases, with 9 bases between them. CDR3 region: CASSHTQGSNQPQHF. Here the CDR3 DNA reads TGTGCCAGCAGCCATACACAGGGTAGCAATCAGCCCCAGCATTTT.

This clonotype was picked up many times. The gene calls are TRBV11-2 and TRBJ2-3, with TRBD2 matching over 15 bases. Germline assignment: CDR1 SGHAT and CDR2 FQNNGV. With 4 bases clipped from V and 11 bases from J, the junction kept 4 bases outside the gene matches. The CDR3 has 14 residues. The CDR3 loop is CASSSGLAGGLQYF. The CDR3 DNA reads TGTGCCAGCAGCTCCGGACTAGCGGGAGGGCTGCAGTATTTT.

The sample holds many counts of this clonotype. The chain recombines TRBV3-1 with TRBJ2-7, with D possibly matching TRBD2 (5 bases). The length of the CDR3 is 13 residues. Germline CDR1 LGHDT, CDR2 YNNKEL (reference sequence). The V and J ends lost 7 bases and 4 bases respectively, with 14 bases between them. The CDR3 bases are TGTGCCAGCATCGGGGAGTCGGGATACGAGCAGTACTTC. This translates into CASIGESGYEQYF.